Listed below are T cell receptor beta chains from one sample, sequenced in a study of blood T cell repertoires in COVID-19. The data were produced by immunoSEQ multiplex PCR, yet TCRdb's version contains in-frame clones alone and is incomplete. The sample carries about 36,000 clones, 75% to 90% recorded once. The sequenced sample consisted of peripheral blood. These receptor sequences come from a human donor in a cohort sampled during active or convalescent COVID-19. The donor label of this sample is uncertain. The CDR3 runs from the conserved cysteine through the conserved F or W. D genes are given only for firm matches. Clone size is given for some rows only: seen once, a few or many times, or a class if the clone is expanded.

d_gene,abundance,j_gene,v_gene,CDR3nt,CDR3aa
-,once,TRBJ2-5,TRBV11-3,TGTGCCAGCAGCTTAGATGCAGGGTGGAAGACCCAGTACTTC,CASSLDAGWKTQYF
TRBD1,-,TRBJ1-6,TRBV27,TGTGCCAGCAGTAATAACAGGGGGAATTCACCCCTCCACTTT,CASSNNRGNSPLHF
TRBD1,-,TRBJ1-1,TRBV11-2,TGTGCCAGCAGCTCCCGTCGGGACAGAACGCAGACTGAAGCTTTCTTT,CASSSRRDRTQTEAFF
TRBD2,-,TRBJ2-3,TRBV5-4,TGTGCCAGCAGCTTGAAACGATCGACTAGCGGGATAGCAGATACGCAGTATTTT,CASSLKRSTSGIADTQYF
TRBD1,few,TRBJ1-4,TRBV30,TGTGCCTGGGGAGCGGGACAGGGGGCGCTGACTAATGAAAAACTGTTTTTT,CAWGAGQGALTNEKLFF
-,-,TRBJ2-4,TRBV19,TGTGCCAGTAGTTCCAGGGAGGGGGTACTAGCCAAAAACATTCAGTACTTC,CASSSREGVLAKNIQYF
-,-,TRBJ2-1,TRBV5-1,TGCGCCAGCAGAGCGCCGGGACTTAACAATGAGCAGTTCTTC,CASRAPGLNNEQFF
TRBD2,-,TRBJ2-5,TRBV6-2/TRBV6-3,TGTGCCAGCAGTGCCGGGACTACCAGATGGGCAGAGACCCAGTACTTC,CASSAGTTRWAETQYF
-,-,TRBJ2-1,TRBV24-1,TGTGCCACCAGTGAGGATAGCGGATCGTCGAATGAGCAGTTCTTC,CATSEDSGSSNEQFF
-,-,TRBJ2-1,TRBV11-2,TGTGCCAGCAGCTTAGGCGACAGATACTACAATGAGCAGTTCTTC,CASSLGDRYYNEQFF
TRBD1,-,TRBJ2-6,TRBV5-1,TGCGCCAGCAGCCGGGACAGCTCCGGGGCCAACGTCCTGACTTTC,CASSRDSSGANVLTF
-,-,TRBJ1-2,TRBV6-2/TRBV6-3,TGTGCCAGCAGTTCCTCAGGACATCGTGGCTACACCTTC,CASSSSGHRGYTF
TRBD2,-,TRBJ2-1,TRBV11-3,TGTGCCAGCAGCTTAGCGGGACTAGCCTCAGGCAATGAGCAGTTCTTC,CASSLAGLASGNEQFF
TRBD2,-,TRBJ2-3,TRBV7-2,TGTGCCAGCAGCCTTACTAGCGGCACAGATACGCAGTATTTT,CASSLTSGTDTQYF
TRBD1,-,TRBJ2-7,TRBV7-9,TGTGCCAGCAGCTTAAGGACAGGGGTTTACGAGCAGTACTTC,CASSLRTGVYEQYF
TRBD1,-,TRBJ1-2,TRBV7-2,TGTGCCAGCAGGGGAATGACAGGGCGGAGTGGCTACACCTTC,CASRGMTGRSGYTF
TRBD1,once,TRBJ2-7,TRBV30,TGTGCCTGGAGTGTTGGCGGGACAGGGGGTAACGAGCAGTACTTC,CAWSVGGTGGNEQYF
TRBD2,-,TRBJ2-7,TRBV27,TGTGCCAGCAGGGTTAGCGGGAGAAGCCTCTACGAGCAGTACTTC,CASRVSGRSLYEQYF
TRBD2,-,TRBJ2-3,TRBV30,TGTGCCTGGAGGGAGCGGGGGACAGATACGCAGTATTTT,CAWRERGTDTQYF
TRBD1,-,TRBJ1-1,TRBV24-1,TGTGCCACCAGTGACGGACAGGGGATTAACACTGAAGCTTTCTTT,CATSDGQGINTEAFF
TRBD1,few,TRBJ1-6,TRBV5-5,TGTGCCAGCAGTTGGACAGGGGGCGCCGATAATTCACCCCTCCACTTT,CASSWTGGADNSPLHF
TRBD2,-,TRBJ2-3,TRBV28,TGTGCCAGCAGTTGGGGGGGTGGGGATACGCAGTATTTT,CASSWGGGDTQYF
-,few,TRBJ2-3,TRBV6-5,TGTGCCAGCAGTAATGCGCCCCTAGCGCTGTATTTT,CASSNAPLALYF
-,-,TRBJ1-2,TRBV6-1,TGTGCCAGCAGTGAAGCGTACAGGGACTATGGCTACACCTTC,CASSEAYRDYGYTF
-,-,TRBJ2-2,TRBV18,TGTGCCAGCTCACCAGACAGGACAAACACCGGGGAGCTGTTTTTT,CASSPDRTNTGELFF
-,few,TRBJ2-1,TRBV11-3,TGTGCCAGCAGCTTAGTAGCTGAGCAGTTCTTC,CASSLVAEQFF
-,-,TRBJ1-2,TRBV7-2,TGTGCCAGCAGCTTATACGGAGCTAACTATGGCTACACCTTC,CASSLYGANYGYTF
TRBD1,-,TRBJ2-7,TRBV28,TGTGCCAGCAGGACCGGGACAGGGGTTGGCGAGCAGTACTTC,CASRTGTGVGEQYF
-,-,TRBJ1-1,TRBV19,TGTGCCAGTAAACGGGACAACTTGAACACTGAAGCTTTCTTT,CASKRDNLNTEAFF
-,-,TRBJ2-7,TRBV6-2/TRBV6-3,TGTGCCAGCCGCCCTAATACCCCGCCGGGCGAGCAGTACTTC,CASRPNTPPGEQYF
TRBD1,-,TRBJ2-2,TRBV6-6,TGTGCCAGCAGCCACGGGACAGGGACCACCGGGGAGCTGTTTTTT,CASSHGTGTTGELFF
-,once,TRBJ2-7,TRBV27,TGTGCCAGCAGTTTATACGGGATCGGCTACGAGCAGTACTTC,CASSLYGIGYEQYF
-,-,TRBJ2-7,TRBV19,TGTGCCACCGCCGACAGAAACTACGAGCAGTACTTC,CATADRNYEQYF
-,once,TRBJ2-3,TRBV11-2,TGTGCCAGCAGCTTAGGGACTAGCACAGATACGCAGTATTTT,CASSLGTSTDTQYF
TRBD1,-,TRBJ2-7,TRBV7-2,TGTGCCAGCAGCTTGGACAGGGCATACGAGCAGTACTTC,CASSLDRAYEQYF
TRBD2,once,TRBJ2-1,TRBV4-3,TGCGCCAGCAGCAAACGGGGGAGGGGTAATGAGCAGTTCTTC,CASSKRGRGNEQFF
-,-,TRBJ1-1,TRBV7-8,TGTGCCAGCACCGAAGGTCGGGACACTGAAGCTTTCTTT,CASTEGRDTEAFF
-,-,TRBJ1-2,TRBV30,TGTGCCTGGAGTGTAGTAGTAGATGGCTACACCTTC,CAWSVVVDGYTF
-,-,TRBJ1-4,TRBV6-2/TRBV6-3,TGTGCCAGCAGCCTTACCCGCGCGGCAACTAATGAAAAACTGTTTTTT,CASSLTRAATNEKLFF
TRBD1,-,TRBJ1-5,TRBV5-6,TGTGCCAGCAGCTCGGACAGGGATCAGCCCCAGCATTTT,CASSSDRDQPQHF
TRBD2,-,TRBJ2-5,TRBV7-2,TGTGCCAGCAGCTTAATTTTAGCGGGATCAGAGACCCAGTACTTC,CASSLILAGSETQYF
-,-,TRBJ1-6,TRBV27,TGTGCCAGCAGTTTAGCGCGGCCTAATTCACCCCTCCACTTT,CASSLARPNSPLHF
TRBD1,-,TRBJ2-3,TRBV14,TGTGCCAGCAGCATCCCGACAGGGATCGGCACAGATACGCAGTATTTT,CASSIPTGIGTDTQYF
-,-,TRBJ1-5,TRBV2,TGTGCCAGCAGTGACGGGGGGCTTGGCAATCAGCCCCAGCATTTT,CASSDGGLGNQPQHF
TRBD2,-,TRBJ2-3,TRBV7-6,TGTGCCAGCAGCTTAGCGGCTAGCGGGAGGATAGATACGCAGTATTTT,CASSLAASGRIDTQYF
-,-,TRBJ1-1,TRBV11-2,TGTGCCAGCAGCTTGGTAACTTACACTGAAGCTTTCTTT,CASSLVTYTEAFF
TRBD2,-,TRBJ2-5,TRBV27,TGTGCCAGCAGTTCATATATGGGGGGGGTACGAGAGACCCAGTACTTC,CASSSYMGGVRETQYF
TRBD2,-,TRBJ2-2,TRBV18,TGTGCCAGCTCACCGGGACTAGTATCCGCCGGGGAGCTGTTTTTT,CASSPGLVSAGELFF
-,-,TRBJ2-5,TRBV5-1,TGCGCCAGCAGCTTGGGGGGGCCCCAAGAGACCCAGTACTTC,CASSLGGPQETQYF
TRBD1,-,TRBJ2-6,TRBV2,TGTGCCAGCACCGGACAGGGTACAGGGGCCAACGTCCTGACTTTC,CASTGQGTGANVLTF
-,many,TRBJ2-7,TRBV19,TGTGCCAGTAGGAGCTCCTACGAGCAGTACTTC,CASRSSYEQYF
TRBD1,-,TRBJ1-1,TRBV19,TGTGCCAGTAGTATAGACTCGACAGGGTTGGGCACTGAAGCTTTCTTT,CASSIDSTGLGTEAFF
TRBD2,-,TRBJ2-1,TRBV4-1,TGCGCCAGCAGCCAAGATCGCTTCTTTATGAGCGGGAGGACCTACAATGAGCAGTTCTTC,CASSQDRFFMSGRTYNEQFF
-,-,TRBJ2-7,TRBV7-6,TGTGCCAGCAGCTTAGGGCTAGCAGACTACGAGCAGTACTTC,CASSLGLADYEQYF
-,-,TRBJ1-5,TRBV4-3,TGCGCCAGCAGCCAAGGTGGGGGGCAGCCCCAGCATTTT,CASSQGGGQPQHF